A selection of T cell receptor beta chains follows, all from one sample in a study of cytomegalovirus exposure and HLA in healthy donors. Method: immunoSEQ multiplex PCR; TCRdb's copy keeps in-frame clones and lacks some. The sample lists some 150,000 clones, roughly nine tenths occurring once. Sample: PBMCs. The receptors derive from a woman aged 18-29 years in good health and CMV-seropositive. CDR3s include the opening cysteine and the closing phenylalanine or tryptophan. Fields, in order: V gene, J gene, D gene, CDR3 protein. The D gene is left open where the match is weak.

>TRBV7-9|TRBJ2-1|TRBD1
CASSPQGVETSPFF
>TRBV30|TRBJ1-2|-
CAWSVLAGYTF
>TRBV5-4|TRBJ2-2|TRBD2
CASSPPGTSGTGELFF
>TRBV5-1|TRBJ2-7|-
CASREAGQPRPLYEQYF
>TRBV25-1|TRBJ2-3|-
CASSETLAKTDTQYF
>TRBV7-9|TRBJ2-3|-
CASSFLGSDTQYF
>TRBV7-9|TRBJ1-1|-
CASSPQQGSNTEAFF
>TRBV6-6|TRBJ1-2|-
CASSPLRGPRYGYTF
>TRBV2|TRBJ1-2|TRBD1
CASTPGQGPRYGYTF
>TRBV15|TRBJ2-1|-
CATSRRDRAAFF
>TRBV5-4|TRBJ2-3|-
CASSLGSTWDTQYF
>TRBV6-6|TRBJ2-5|-
CASSYLVARQETQYF
>TRBV28|TRBJ2-3|TRBD2
CASRPIAGGLDTQYF
>TRBV7-8|TRBJ2-3|TRBD2
CASSLALADSTDTQYF
>TRBV30|TRBJ2-3|-
CAWSMTSSTDTQYF
>TRBV4-1|TRBJ1-4|-
CASSQDRTVYEKLFF
>TRBV5-1|TRBJ2-5|-
CASSLPGVQETQYF
>TRBV15|TRBJ1-4|-
CATSRDVDEKLFF
>TRBV29-1|TRBJ2-5|TRBD2
CSVERASGSSTGGTQYF
>TRBV5-8|TRBJ1-3|-
CASTDRNSGNTIYF
>TRBV9|TRBJ2-7|-
CASSARGGSEQYF
>TRBV7-9|TRBJ2-1|TRBD2
CASSLAPGGRSYNEQFF
>TRBV7-2|TRBJ2-7|-
CASNNGSLAVGYF
>TRBV6-5|TRBJ1-3|-
CASSYSRGWAGNTIYF
>TRBV6-1|TRBJ1-1|-
CASSVTVKMNTEAFF